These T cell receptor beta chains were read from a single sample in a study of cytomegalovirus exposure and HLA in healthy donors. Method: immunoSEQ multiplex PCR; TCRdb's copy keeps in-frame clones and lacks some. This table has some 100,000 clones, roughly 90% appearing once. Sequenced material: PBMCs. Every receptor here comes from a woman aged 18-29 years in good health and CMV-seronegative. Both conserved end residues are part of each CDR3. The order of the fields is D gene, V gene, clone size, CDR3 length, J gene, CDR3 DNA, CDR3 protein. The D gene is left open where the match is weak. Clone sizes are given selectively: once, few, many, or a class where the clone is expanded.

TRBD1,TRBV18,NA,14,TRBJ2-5,TGTGCCAGCTCACCGTGGCAGGGGGAGGAGACCCAGTACTTC,CASSPWQGEETQYF
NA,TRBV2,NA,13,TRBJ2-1,TGTGCCAGCATTAGTCGCTCCTACAATGAGCAGTTCTTC,CASISRSYNEQFF
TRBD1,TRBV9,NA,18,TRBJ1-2,TGTGCCAGCAGCGTAGGAGGGACAGGGGATATCTTAAACTATGGCTACACCTTC,CASSVGGTGDILNYGYTF
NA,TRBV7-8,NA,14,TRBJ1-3,TGTGCCAGCAGCTTAGTAAGGGGTGGAAACACCATATATTTT,CASSLVRGGNTIYF
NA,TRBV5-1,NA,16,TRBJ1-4,TGCGCCAGCAGCTTGGGGACCGACGGGGCTAATGAAAAACTGTTTTTT,CASSLGTDGANEKLFF
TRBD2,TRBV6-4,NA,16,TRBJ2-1,TGTGCCAGCAGTGACTCCGGACTAGCGGACTACAATGAGCAGTTCTTC,CASSDSGLADYNEQFF
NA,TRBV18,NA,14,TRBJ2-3,TGTGCCAGCTCACGGGGACTCCTCACAGATACGCAGTATTTT,CASSRGLLTDTQYF
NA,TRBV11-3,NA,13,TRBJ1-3,TGTGCCAGCAGCTCTATCGATGGAAACACCATATATTTT,CASSSIDGNTIYF
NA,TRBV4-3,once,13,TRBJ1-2,TGCGCCAGCAGCCAAGGAGGCGGGTATGGCTACACCTTC,CASSQGGGYGYTF
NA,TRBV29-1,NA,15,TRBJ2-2,TGCAGCGTTGAATCGGCAGGAACAAACACCGGGGAGCTGTTTTTT,CSVESAGTNTGELFF
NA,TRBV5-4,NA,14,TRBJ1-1,TGTGCCAGCTCACGGGGGATGGGGGACACTGAAGCTTTCTTT,CASSRGMGDTEAFF
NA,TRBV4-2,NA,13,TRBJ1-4,TGTGCCAGCAGCCAACCCGACAAGGAAAAACTGTTTTTT,CASSQPDKEKLFF
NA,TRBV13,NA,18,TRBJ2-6,TGTGCCAGCAGCTTAGGGCTAGTGGCCTTCTCTGGGGCCAACGTCCTGACTTTC,CASSLGLVAFSGANVLTF
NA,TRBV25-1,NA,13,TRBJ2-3,TGTGCCAGCAGTTTGGGCAGAAAAGATACGCAGTATTTT,CASSLGRKDTQYF
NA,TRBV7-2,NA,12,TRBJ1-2,TGTGCCAGCAGCTTGCGGGGGGATGGCTACACCTTC,CASSLRGDGYTF
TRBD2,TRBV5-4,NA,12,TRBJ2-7,TGTGCCTCTGCGGGGGAGTCCTACGAGCAGTACTTC,CASAGESYEQYF
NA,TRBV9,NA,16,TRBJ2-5,TGTGCCAGCAGCGTAGGGTCTAGTAATTTCGGTGAGACCCAGTACTTC,CASSVGSSNFGETQYF
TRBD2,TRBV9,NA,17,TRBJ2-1,TGTGCCAGCAGCGAGGGAAGGCGGGGGGCCTCCTACAATGAGCAGTTCTTC,CASSEGRRGASYNEQFF
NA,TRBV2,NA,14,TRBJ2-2,TGTGCCAGCAGTCCCCTCTCGAACACCGGGGAGCTGTTTTTT,CASSPLSNTGELFF
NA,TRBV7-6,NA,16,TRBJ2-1,TGTGCCAGCAGCTTAGACAGGTTGGGCCAATTCCATGAGCAGTTCTTC,CASSLDRLGQFHEQFF
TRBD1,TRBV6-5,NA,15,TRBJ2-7,TGTGCCAGCAGCCCGGGACAGGGGGTTCCCTACGAGCAGTACTTC,CASSPGQGVPYEQYF
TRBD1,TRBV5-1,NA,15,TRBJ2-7,TGCGCCAGCAGCCGGGACAGCACCCCCTCCTACGAGCAGTACTTC,CASSRDSTPSYEQYF
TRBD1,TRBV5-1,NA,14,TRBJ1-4,TGCGCCAGCAGGGCCGGGACAGCTGCTGAAAAACTGTTTTTT,CASRAGTAAEKLFF
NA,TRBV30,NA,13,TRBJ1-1,TGTGCCTGGAGTGTACTCCCCGGAGTTGAAGCTTTCTTT,CAWSVLPGVEAFF
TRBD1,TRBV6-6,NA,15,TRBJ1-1,TGTGCCAGCAGTTACGACAGGGGGACGAACACTGAAGCTTTCTTT,CASSYDRGTNTEAFF
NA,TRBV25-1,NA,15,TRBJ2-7,TGTGCCAGCAGTCCAAAGGGCGGCAGGGCTTACGAGCAGTACTTC,CASSPKGGRAYEQYF
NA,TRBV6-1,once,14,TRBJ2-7,TGTGCCGGGGGCCCGGGACTACCACCCTACGGGCAGTACTTC,CAGGPGLPPYGQYF
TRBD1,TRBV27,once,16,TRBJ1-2,TGTGCCAGCAGTTTCGGTCGGGACAGGAACTTCTATGGCTACACCTTC,CASSFGRDRNFYGYTF
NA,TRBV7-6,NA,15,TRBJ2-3,TGTGCCAGCAGCTTAGCGGGAGGAATAACAGATACGCAGTATTTT,CASSLAGGITDTQYF
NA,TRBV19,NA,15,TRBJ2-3,TGTGCCAGTAGTGATCCCGGGAGTGGGACAGATACGCAGTATTTT,CASSDPGSGTDTQYF
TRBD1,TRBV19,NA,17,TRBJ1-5,TGTGCCAGTAGTAATCTATTGGGGGACAGATCGATTCAGCCCCAGCATTTT,CASSNLLGDRSIQPQHF
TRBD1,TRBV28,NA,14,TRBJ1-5,TGTGCCAGTAAGAGGGGGCAGGGCGGTCAGCCCCAGCATTTT,CASKRGQGGQPQHF
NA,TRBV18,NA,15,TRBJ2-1,TGTGCCAGCTCAGATGACACGGCGGGGTACAATGAGCAGTTCTTC,CASSDDTAGYNEQFF
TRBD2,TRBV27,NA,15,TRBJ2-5,TGTGCCAGCAGTTCCCGACTAGCGGGGATAGAGACCCAGTACTTC,CASSSRLAGIETQYF
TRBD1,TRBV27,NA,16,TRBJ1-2,TGTGCCAGCAGCTTGAGTGCCGGGACAGGGGCGGACGGCTACACCTTC,CASSLSAGTGADGYTF
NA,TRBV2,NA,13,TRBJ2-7,TGTGCCAGCAGTGTACTAGCCCCCTACGAGCAGTACTTC,CASSVLAPYEQYF
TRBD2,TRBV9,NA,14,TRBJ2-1,TGTGCCAGCGGAGCAGGGAGCGGGAGGAATGAGCAGTTCTTC,CASGAGSGRNEQFF